Listed below are T cell receptor beta chains from one sample, sequenced in a study of early T cells in non-severe SARS-CoV-2 infection. TCRdb passed the 5' RACE reads through MiXCR, listing each CDR3 protein once. Of fewer than 40,000 distinct CDR3 sequences listed, approximately 6% are singletons. The sample consisted of whole blood. The receptors originated from an adult who was a healthcare worker with PCR-confirmed SARS-CoV-2 infection or an uninfected control (not recorded which). The CDR3 runs from the conserved cysteine through the conserved F or W. A D gene is named only where the DNA matches it firmly. For some rows the clone size is stated as once, few or many, or as a class when expanded; others skip it.

length: 15; J: TRBJ2-5; size: NA; D: NA; V: TRBV23-1; DNA: TGCGCCAGCCTCCCCGGGCGAGAATTTCAAGAGACCCAGTACTTC; CDR3: CASLPGREFQETQYF
length: 12; J: TRBJ2-1; size: few; D: TRBD2; V: TRBV10-2; DNA: TGCGCCACCCGGGACTACTACAATGAGCAGTTCTTC; CDR3: CATRDYYNEQFF
length: 14; J: TRBJ1-3; size: many; D: NA; V: TRBV12-3/TRBV12-4; DNA: TGTGCCAGCCTCCGTAGGAGGGCTGGAAACACCATATATTTT; CDR3: CASLRRRAGNTIYF
length: 15; J: TRBJ2-1; size: NA; D: NA; V: TRBV19; DNA: TGTGCCAGTAGTCCACCCGGGGGGCGGTGGGATGAGCAGTTCTTC; CDR3: CASSPPGGRWDEQFF
length: 19; J: TRBJ2-5; size: many; D: TRBD2; V: TRBV6-1; DNA: TGTGCCAGCATCGGTACCAACGCCGGGACTAGCGGAAAGAAAGAGACCCAGTACTTC; CDR3: CASIGTNAGTSGKKETQYF
length: 14; J: TRBJ2-3; size: many; D: TRBD2; V: TRBV10-1; DNA: TGCGCCACCTCTGGACTAGCGGGAACCGATACGCAGTATTTT; CDR3: CATSGLAGTDTQYF
length: 19; J: TRBJ2-6; size: many; D: TRBD1; V: TRBV27; DNA: TGTGCCAGCAGTCCAGACAGGGGGAGGTTTCTACCGGGGGCCAACGTCCTGACTTTC; CDR3: CASSPDRGRFLPGANVLTF
length: 16; J: TRBJ1-1; size: many; D: NA; V: TRBV18; DNA: TGTGCCAGCTCACCGCGCGGGCGCCTTCTGAACACTGAAGCTTTCTTT; CDR3: CASSPRGRLLNTEAFF
length: 15; J: TRBJ2-7; size: few; D: NA; V: TRBV11-1; DNA: TGTGCCAGCAGCTTAGATTCTGGGGGCTCCTACGAGCAGTACTTC; CDR3: CASSLDSGGSYEQYF
length: 14; J: TRBJ2-3; size: few; D: NA; V: TRBV5-1; DNA: TGCGCCAGCAGCTTGTCCGGGAGAACAGATACGCAGTATTTT; CDR3: CASSLSGRTDTQYF
length: 11; J: TRBJ2-7; size: many; D: NA; V: TRBV28; DNA: TGTGCCAGCAGTTTTCAATCCGAGCAGTACTTC; CDR3: CASSFQSEQYF
length: 15; J: TRBJ1-1; size: many; D: NA; V: TRBV3-1; DNA: TGTGCCAGCAACCGAGGGGGGCAGGGGAATGACGAAGCTTTCTTT; CDR3: CASNRGGQGNDEAFF
length: 12; J: TRBJ2-1; size: many; D: TRBD1; V: TRBV20-1; DNA: TGCAGTGCTTTACAGGGGGCGGGAGAGCAGTTCTTC; CDR3: CSALQGAGEQFF
length: 14; J: TRBJ2-1; size: many; D: TRBD2; V: TRBV9; DNA: TGTGCCAGCAGCGCGTCTAGCGGGAGGATGATGCAGTTCTTC; CDR3: CASSASSGRMMQFF
length: 14; J: TRBJ2-7; size: many; D: NA; V: TRBV10-2; DNA: TGCGCCAGCAGTGGGACCGATTCTTCCTACGAGCAGTACTTC; CDR3: CASSGTDSSYEQYF
length: 13; J: TRBJ1-2; size: many; D: NA; V: TRBV19; DNA: TGTGCCAGTAGTATAGGGACAGACTATGGCTACACCTTC; CDR3: CASSIGTDYGYTF
length: 14; J: TRBJ1-5; size: many; D: NA; V: TRBV28; DNA: TGTGCCAGCAGTTTGGCGGGTTTCGTGCAGCCCCAGCATTTT; CDR3: CASSLAGFVQPQHF
length: 12; J: TRBJ2-5; size: few; D: NA; V: TRBV6-6; DNA: TGTGCCAGCAGCGAAGTATCGGAGACCCAGTACTTC; CDR3: CASSEVSETQYF
length: 18; J: TRBJ2-1; size: many; D: NA; V: TRBV4-3; DNA: TGCGCCAGCAGCCCACGAGCCCTGACACTAGGGGATCACAATGAGCAGTTCTTC; CDR3: CASSPRALTLGDHNEQFF
length: 14; J: TRBJ2-5; size: few; D: TRBD2; V: TRBV19; DNA: TGTGCCAGTAGTACCACTAGCGGACAAGAGACCCAGTACTTC; CDR3: CASSTTSGQETQYF
length: 13; J: TRBJ2-7; size: many; D: TRBD2; V: TRBV11-2; DNA: TGTGCCAGCAGTCCGACTAGCGACTACGAGCAGTACTTC; CDR3: CASSPTSDYEQYF
length: 15; J: TRBJ1-3; size: NA; D: TRBD1; V: TRBV12-3/TRBV12-4; DNA: TGTGCCAGCAGTTTATGGACAGGGGCCGGAAACACCATATATTTT; CDR3: CASSLWTGAGNTIYF
length: 12; J: TRBJ1-1; size: many; D: NA; V: TRBV21-1; DNA: TGTGCCAGCAGCCACGGTGGGACTGAAGCTTTCTTT; CDR3: CASSHGGTEAFF
length: 13; J: TRBJ2-1; size: many; D: NA; V: TRBV7-2; DNA: TGTGCCAGCAGCTTAGGTCTAAACAATGAGCAGTTCTTC; CDR3: CASSLGLNNEQFF
length: 14; J: TRBJ1-1; size: NA; D: NA; V: TRBV12-3/TRBV12-4; DNA: TGTGCCAGCAGTTCAGACAGTTACAACACTGAAGCTTTCTTT; CDR3: CASSSDSYNTEAFF
length: 14; J: TRBJ2-7; size: many; D: TRBD2; V: TRBV6-5; DNA: TGTGCCAGCAGTGGACTAGCGGGGAACTACGAGCAGTACTTC; CDR3: CASSGLAGNYEQYF
length: 12; J: TRBJ1-1; size: medium-sized; D: NA; V: TRBV28; DNA: TGTGCCAGCAGGCTAAGCCAGGAAGAAGCTTTCTTT; CDR3: CASRLSQEEAFF
length: 15; J: TRBJ2-3; size: many; D: TRBD2; V: TRBV9; DNA: TGTGCCAGCAGCGGGACTAGCGGGAGAGCCGATACGCAGTATTTT; CDR3: CASSGTSGRADTQYF
length: 14; J: TRBJ2-1; size: many; D: NA; V: TRBV29-1; DNA: TGCAGCGTCGACTCACAACAGGAAAACAATGAGCAGTTCTTC; CDR3: CSVDSQQENNEQFF
length: 17; J: TRBJ2-4; size: many; D: NA; V: TRBV7-2; DNA: TGTGCCAGCAGCTTAGAAGTGAGGAGGGGCCCTGGGGACATTCAGTACTTC; CDR3: CASSLEVRRGPGDIQYF
length: 18; J: TRBJ2-3; size: medium-sized; D: TRBD2; V: TRBV7-2; DNA: TGTGCCAGCAGCCCCGCAAAGGGACTAGCGGGAGACGCAGATACGCAGTATTTT; CDR3: CASSPAKGLAGDADTQYF
length: 15; J: TRBJ1-3; size: many; D: NA; V: TRBV11-2; DNA: TGTGCCAGCAGCCAGACGGGGGTCTCTGGAAACACCATATATTTT; CDR3: CASSQTGVSGNTIYF
length: 15; J: TRBJ2-1; size: many; D: NA; V: TRBV7-8; DNA: TGTGCCAGCAGCAGAGGGCTGGGGCAGCAAAATGAGCAGTTCTTC; CDR3: CASSRGLGQQNEQFF
length: 14; J: TRBJ2-1; size: many; D: TRBD2; V: TRBV3-1; DNA: TGTGCCAGCAGCCAAGGGGGGGGACCGGATGAGCAGTTCTTC; CDR3: CASSQGGGPDEQFF
length: 14; J: TRBJ2-1; size: NA; D: TRBD2; V: TRBV7-2; DNA: TGTGCCAGCAGCTTAGAAAGGGAGGGCAGTGAGCAGTTCTTC; CDR3: CASSLEREGSEQFF
length: 12; J: TRBJ2-1; size: many; D: NA; V: TRBV6-5; DNA: TGTGCCAGCGGAGGATGGGGAAATGAGCAGTTCTTC; CDR3: CASGGWGNEQFF
length: 14; J: TRBJ2-2; size: NA; D: NA; V: TRBV6-2/TRBV6-3; DNA: TGTGCCAGCAAAGGCTTCCTCGGCGCCGGGGAGCTGTTTTTT; CDR3: CASKGFLGAGELFF
length: 14; J: TRBJ1-2; size: few; D: NA; V: TRBV6-2/TRBV6-3; DNA: TGTGCCAGCGGGAGGACACCCGCTAGCTATGGCTACACCTTC; CDR3: CASGRTPASYGYTF
length: 15; J: TRBJ1-2; size: NA; D: TRBD1; V: TRBV30; DNA: TGTGCCTGGAGTGACCGGCGGACAGGGAACTATGGCTACACCTTC; CDR3: CAWSDRRTGNYGYTF
length: 13; J: TRBJ2-2; size: NA; D: NA; V: TRBV7-8; DNA: TGTGCCAGCAGCCCCACTAACTCCGGGGAGCTGTTTTTT; CDR3: CASSPTNSGELFF
length: 15; J: TRBJ1-2; size: many; D: TRBD1; V: TRBV5-6; DNA: TGTGCCAGCAGCTTGCTAGGGACAGGGCTGCATGGCTACACCTTC; CDR3: CASSLLGTGLHGYTF
length: 14; J: TRBJ1-1; size: many; D: NA; V: TRBV7-3; DNA: TGTGCCAGCAGTTCCACAGGGATGAACACTGAAGCTTTCTTT; CDR3: CASSSTGMNTEAFF
length: 14; J: TRBJ1-2; size: NA; D: NA; V: TRBV3-1; DNA: TGTGCTAGCAGCATCACAGGGAAAGACTATGGCTACACCTTC; CDR3: CASSITGKDYGYTF
length: 13; J: TRBJ1-5; size: NA; D: NA; V: TRBV7-2; DNA: TGTGCCAGCAGCTTCGGGAGCAATCAGCCCCAGCATTTT; CDR3: CASSFGSNQPQHF
length: 16; J: TRBJ1-1; size: many; D: TRBD1; V: TRBV6-2/TRBV6-3; DNA: TGTGCCAGCAGTCACACTCATATACAGGGGCCCACTGAAGCTTTCTTT; CDR3: CASSHTHIQGPTEAFF
length: 14; J: TRBJ1-2; size: many; D: NA; V: TRBV7-2; DNA: TGTGCCAGCAGCTTACGGACCCGGAACTATGGCTACACCTTC; CDR3: CASSLRTRNYGYTF
length: 15; J: TRBJ2-1; size: few; D: TRBD2; V: TRBV12-3/TRBV12-4; DNA: TGTGCCAGCAGTTTAAAAGCGGGAGGGTTCAATGAGCAGTTCTTC; CDR3: CASSLKAGGFNEQFF
length: 17; J: TRBJ1-5; size: many; D: TRBD1; V: TRBV20-1; DNA: TGCAGTGCTAGAGATCATAATGGGACAGGGTGGCTTCAGCCCCAGCATTTT; CDR3: CSARDHNGTGWLQPQHF
length: 14; J: TRBJ2-7; size: NA; D: NA; V: TRBV28; DNA: TGTGCCAGCAGTCCAGGCCATATCCCTTACGAGCAGTACTTC; CDR3: CASSPGHIPYEQYF
length: 13; J: TRBJ2-5; size: NA; D: NA; V: TRBV7-2; DNA: TGTGCCAGCAGCTTTGGATACGAAGAGACCCAGTACTTC; CDR3: CASSFGYEETQYF
length: 15; J: TRBJ2-3; size: many; D: NA; V: TRBV7-9; DNA: TGTGCCACCTCTCCCCCTAGCGTCGACACAGATACGCAGTATTTT; CDR3: CATSPPSVDTDTQYF
length: 15; J: TRBJ1-1; size: many; D: NA; V: TRBV11-2; DNA: TGTGCCAGCAGCGCCACAGGACGGAAGTACACTGAAGCTTTCTTT; CDR3: CASSATGRKYTEAFF
length: 14; J: TRBJ1-4; size: many; D: TRBD1; V: TRBV27; DNA: TGTGCCAGCAGTTTCCTAGGCAGGGGGGAAAAACTGTTTTTT; CDR3: CASSFLGRGEKLFF
length: 14; J: TRBJ2-3; size: many; D: NA; V: TRBV7-9; DNA: TGTGCCAGCAGCGAGCGCGGGACATCAGATACGCAGTATTTT; CDR3: CASSERGTSDTQYF
length: 14; J: TRBJ2-1; size: many; D: NA; V: TRBV5-4; DNA: TGTGCCAGCAGCTTGCGAGGAGACTGGAATGAGCAGTTCTTC; CDR3: CASSLRGDWNEQFF
length: 18; J: TRBJ2-6; size: few; D: TRBD1; V: TRBV15; DNA: TGTGCCACCAGCGTTCCGGGACAGGGGATCTCTGGGGCCAACGTCCTGACTTTC; CDR3: CATSVPGQGISGANVLTF
length: 15; J: TRBJ1-1; size: many; D: NA; V: TRBV30; DNA: TGTGCCTGGGGGCAGGGGAACCCCCTGAACACTGAAGCTTTCTTT; CDR3: CAWGQGNPLNTEAFF
length: 17; J: TRBJ2-7; size: many; D: NA; V: TRBV6-6; DNA: TGTGCCAGCAGTTACTCGCCAGGGGAGAACTGGGGCTACGAGCAGTACTTC; CDR3: CASSYSPGENWGYEQYF
length: 17; J: TRBJ2-1; size: many; D: NA; V: TRBV7-9; DNA: TGTGCCAGCAGCTCCCCGTCGACGGGACCCTCCTACAATGAGCAGTTCTTC; CDR3: CASSSPSTGPSYNEQFF